Listed below are T cell receptor beta chains from one sample, sequenced in a study of blood T cell repertoires in COVID-19. TCRdb's copy holds only in-frame clones and misses some; the assay was immunoSEQ multiplex PCR. The table lists about 83,000 clones, more than 80% of them singletons. The sequenced material came from peripheral blood. These receptors were obtained from a woman of 80 years or more with acute or convalescent COVID-19. CDR3s include the opening cysteine and the closing phenylalanine or tryptophan. The order of the fields is V gene, D gene, J gene, clone size, CDR3 DNA, CDR3 protein. A D gene is named only where the DNA matches it firmly. Clone sizes are given selectively: once, few, many, or a class where the clone is expanded.

>TRBV5-4|.|TRBJ1-2|.
TGTGCCAGCAGCCCCCCGGGAGCCTATGGCTACACCTTC
CASSPPGAYGYTF
>TRBV24-1|TRBD1|TRBJ1-5|.
TGTGCCACCAGTGATAGTCGACAGGGGGGGAGTAATCAGCCCCAGCATTTT
CATSDSRQGGSNQPQHF
>TRBV7-2|.|TRBJ1-3|.
TGTGCCAGCAGCTTAGAGGAGGTCTCTGGAAACACCATATATTTT
CASSLEEVSGNTIYF
>TRBV6-4|.|TRBJ2-2|once
TGTGCCAGCAGTCCGAGGGACACCGGGGAGCTGTTTTTT
CASSPRDTGELFF
>TRBV28|.|TRBJ1-5|.
TGTGCCAGCAGTACGGAGGCACAAACGGGCAGCCGCAAACGGCCCCAGCATTTT
CASSTEAQTGSRKRPQHF
>TRBV4-1|TRBD1|TRBJ1-1|once
TGCGCCAGCAGCCAAAAGTGGGACAGGGTCCTCAACACTGAAGCTTTCTTT
CASSQKWDRVLNTEAFF
>TRBV6-5|.|TRBJ1-1|.
TGTGCCAGCAGGGTACAGGGCTCTGAAGCTTTCTTT
CASRVQGSEAFF
>TRBV24-1|TRBD1|TRBJ2-1|.
TGTGCCACCAGTGATTTGAGAGGGGGCGAGTCCTACAATGAGCAGTTCTTC
CATSDLRGGESYNEQFF
>TRBV5-6|TRBD1|TRBJ1-3|few
TGTGCCAGCAGCTTGGACAGGGGCCACTCTGGAAACACCATATATTTT
CASSLDRGHSGNTIYF
>TRBV6-5|TRBD1|TRBJ2-5|.
TGTGCCAGCAGCCGACAGGGTTCGAGCCAAGAGACCCAGTACTTC
CASSRQGSSQETQYF
>TRBV5-1|.|TRBJ1-1|.
TGCGCCAGCAGCTCTGGACTGGAGGGCGAAGCTTTCTTT
CASSSGLEGEAFF
>TRBV5-1|.|TRBJ1-4|.
TGCGCCAGCACGACGGGACAATATAATGAAAAACTGTTTTTT
CASTTGQYNEKLFF
>TRBV19|.|TRBJ1-5|.
TGTGCCAGTACCTCAGGTACGAGACAGCCCCAGCATTTT
CASTSGTRQPQHF